One and the same sample provided the 12 T cell receptor beta chains below, sequenced in a study of a mutant IDH1 vaccine in newly diagnosed glioma. Their cognate antigens are unknown. TCRdb keeps only in-frame clones here, not all; method: immunoSEQ multiplex PCR. Among about 68,000 clones, 84% were seen once, and the ten largest hold approximately 12%. Stated time point: week 35, safety follow-up. Topical imiquimod accompanied each vaccine dose, which consisted of 300 ug of mutant IDH1 20-mer peptide. Here the sequenced sample was PBMCs, taken from a glioma patient whose treatment included an IDH1 peptide vaccine. These receptor sequences come from a man aged 18 to 30 with glioma.

A single count supports this clone. The rearrangement uses TRBV7-9 and TRBJ2-3; 8 bases agree with TRBD2. Trimming took 3 bases from V and 6 from J; bases not matched to a gene: 8. Germline V gene data show CDR1 as SEHNR and CDR2 as FQNEAQ (reference sequence). This CDR3 is 15 amino acids long. This CDR3 reads CASSFSGGRADTQYF. CDR3 nucleotide sequence: TGTGCCAGCAGCTTCTCGGGGGGGAGGGCGGATACGCAGTATTTT. Full variable domain (missing parts from reference TRBV7-9 and TRBJ2-3): DTGVSQNPRHKITKRGQNVTFRCDPISEHNRLYWYRQTLGQGPEFLTYFQNEAQLEKSRLLSDRFSAERPKGSFSTLEIQRTEQGDSAMYLCASSFSGGRADTQYFGPGTRLTVL.

The CDR3 DNA follows: TGTGCCAGCAGCTCCAATCTGGATACGCAGTATTTT. It specifies CASSSNLDTQYF. The rearrangement joins TRBV7-2 to TRBJ2-3; D is unclear. Trimming took 4 bases from V and 6 from J, leaving 8 bases between them. Germline V gene data show CDR1 as SGHTA and CDR2 as FQGNSA. This CDR3 has 12 amino acids.

The V call is TRBV20-1, the J call TRBJ2-5; no clear D gene. This CDR3 spans 11 amino acids. V was pared by 0 bases and J by 7 bases, with 6 bases between. CDR1 and CDR2 (germline): DFQATT, SNEGSKA (reference sequence). CDR3 residues: CSARDPVTQYF. The CDR3 nucleotides read TGCAGTGCTAGAGATCCTGTGACCCAGTACTTC.

This sequence joins TRBV5-1 and TRBJ1-2; D call uncertain. Germline V gene lookup returns CDR1 SGHRS and CDR2 YFSETQ. The CDR3 totals 12 residues. V was shortened by 0 bases and J by 7 bases, with 7 bases between the two germline ends. The CDR3, as DNA: TGCGCCAGCAGCTTGGACCTGCGTGGCTACACCTTC. Its translation is CASSLDLRGYTF.

The chain carries TRBV5-1 and TRBJ2-3; 8 bases match TRBD1. The J segment lost 4 bases and the V segment lost 4 bases, leaving 8 bases of the junction unmatched. CDR3 length: 15 residues. The germline gives CDR1 SGHRS, CDR2 YFSETQ. The CDR3 bases are TGCGCCAGCAGCCGCGGGGCAGGGGGCGCAGATACGCAGTATTTT. Translated: CASSRGAGGADTQYF.

This clone was seen just once. The V gene is TRBV5-1, the J gene TRBJ2-5; 9 nucleotides agree with TRBD1. The CDR3 is 16 residues long. The J segment lost 3 bases and the V segment lost 7 bases, leaving 13 bases of the junction unmatched. Germline CDR1 and CDR2: SGHRS and YFSETQ. This CDR3 is CASFSPTGTGKETQYF. The CDR3 coding sequence is TGCGCCAGCTTTTCCCCTACCGGGACAGGGAAAGAGACCCAGTACTTC.

The V and J genes are TRBV30 and TRBJ2-7; D remains ambiguous. CDR3 length equals 13 residues. Germline V gene lookup returns CDR1 GTSNPN and CDR2 SVGIG (reference sequence). Trimming pared 5 bases from V and 0 bases from J, leaving 11 bases between. CDR3 DNA sequence: TGTGCCTGGCACCGCATGAACTCCTACGAGCAGTACTTC. Encoded protein: CAWHRMNSYEQYF.

V gene TRBV28 combines with J gene TRBJ1-2; D gene uncertain. The CDR3 runs to 13 residues. V was cut by 5 bases and J by 2 bases, with 9 bases left in between. CDR1 and CDR2 from the germline V gene are MDHEN and SYDVKM. In DNA form, the CDR3 reads TGTGCCAGCAGTCGGCGGGAGAACTATGGCTACACCTTC. Amino acid sequence: CASSRRENYGYTF.

Turning to this clone: A read error may account for a junction end that differs from germline. This chain links TRBV7-2 with TRBJ2-3; D remains unclear. In germline, CDR1 is SGHTA, CDR2 FQGNSA. This CDR3 comprises 10 residues. CDR3 region: CASSLATVDF. In DNA, the CDR3 is TGTGCCAGCAGCTTAGCGACTGTAGATTTT.

V usage is TRBV29-1 and J usage is TRBJ2-3; D not certain. Germline CDR1 is SQVTM and CDR2 is ANQGSEA. CDR3 size: 12 residues. Trimming removed 5 bases at V and 2 bases at J, with 8 bases between. The CDR3: CSVQIFTDTQYF. Here the CDR3 DNA reads TGCAGCGTTCAGATATTCACAGATACGCAGTATTTT.

This clone was seen once. The V and J genes are TRBV19 and TRBJ2-5; 9 nucleotides align to TRBD2. J was trimmed by 2 bases and V by 3 bases; bases with no gene match: 10. CDR1 is LNHDA and CDR2 is SQIVND in the germline V gene (reference sequence). The CDR3 spans 17 residues. CDR3 in amino acids: CASSILARGGRQETQYF. The DNA for the CDR3 is TGTGCCAGTAGTATTCTCGCGCGGGGGGGACGACAAGAGACCCAGTACTTC.

The chain links TRBV23-1 to TRBJ1-5, with D possibly TRBD1 on 6 matching bases. TRBV23-1 is an ORF, and what it does is uncertain. The V gene lost 4 bases and the J gene lost 1 base, with 20 bases spanning the gap. The CDR3 has 18 residues. The CDR3 spells CASSRTIRRDISNQPQHF. DNA for the CDR3: TGCGCCAGCAGTCGCACCATCCGGAGGGACATAAGCAATCAGCCCCAGCATTTT.